Listed below are T cell receptor beta chains from one sample, sequenced in a study of Graves' ophthalmopathy and Graves' hyperthyroidism. Each CDR3 protein is one row after TCRdb ran MiXCR on the multiplex PCR reads. Here the sample spans about 400,000 distinct CDR3 sequences, around 17% being singletons. The specimen sequenced was peripheral blood. These receptor sequences come from a woman aged 18-29 years with Graves' ophthalmopathy. Both conserved end residues are trimmed from each CDR3. Each record gives: V gene, CDR3 protein.

v_call: TRBV6-5
cdr3_aa: ASSLGFPPGEQY

v_call: TRBV7-2
cdr3_aa: ASSPAVTNYGYT

v_call: TRBV20-1
cdr3_aa: SARVPTVYNSPLH

v_call: TRBV28
cdr3_aa: ASSPWRDSGNTIY

v_call: TRBV11-2
cdr3_aa: ASSSRMGEDQPQH

v_call: TRBV6-2/TRBV6-3
cdr3_aa: AYRLERSYEQY

v_call: TRBV9
cdr3_aa: ASSSQGMNEQY

v_call: TRBV7-2
cdr3_aa: ASSLGLYGESPLH

v_call: TRBV7-2
cdr3_aa: ASSGRGETQY

v_call: TRBV30
cdr3_aa: AWRVQGPTEAF

v_call: TRBV5-6
cdr3_aa: ASSARPLRTAEAF

v_call: TRBV2
cdr3_aa: ASSTTSAEQY

v_call: TRBV12-3/TRBV12-4
cdr3_aa: ANGQSGNTIY

v_call: TRBV6-5
cdr3_aa: ASRGTSHQPQH

v_call: TRBV7-2
cdr3_aa: ASSLNGVPNSPLH

v_call: TRBV11-2
cdr3_aa: ASSRTGTPVHTGELF

v_call: TRBV18
cdr3_aa: ASSPTGPGGGHYEQY

v_call: TRBV7-2
cdr3_aa: ASSLASRYEQY

v_call: TRBV30
cdr3_aa: AWVMSTEAF

v_call: TRBV20-1
cdr3_aa: SARGARVNSPLH

v_call: TRBV7-3
cdr3_aa: ASSLTAGDTYEQY

v_call: TRBV5-1
cdr3_aa: ASSLNTPEGETQY

v_call: TRBV28
cdr3_aa: ASSPTRTSTNYDYT

v_call: TRBV20-1
cdr3_aa: SARDPGGGENIQY

v_call: TRBV27
cdr3_aa: ASRRTGDEQY

v_call: TRBV5-1
cdr3_aa: ASSTHYEQY

v_call: TRBV18
cdr3_aa: ASSRGQGSTDTQY

v_call: TRBV28
cdr3_aa: ASSLVTHGNTIY

v_call: TRBV11-2
cdr3_aa: ASRGTGERHTGELF

v_call: TRBV11-2
cdr3_aa: ASSYPTGESSYEQY

v_call: TRBV12-3/TRBV12-4
cdr3_aa: ASSPTGTGDGEQY

v_call: TRBV11-1
cdr3_aa: ASSPSRLTDGRSRETQY

v_call: TRBV20-1
cdr3_aa: LAGSYEQY

v_call: TRBV24-1
cdr3_aa: ATRDPRTDTQY

v_call: TRBV28
cdr3_aa: ASLSGGAYETQY

v_call: TRBV20-1
cdr3_aa: SARQGNYGYT

v_call: TRBV12-3/TRBV12-4
cdr3_aa: ASSFGVGYT

v_call: TRBV5-6
cdr3_aa: ASSWTGDGGTTEAF

v_call: TRBV20-1
cdr3_aa: SAAVGTRIYEQY

v_call: TRBV18
cdr3_aa: ATTDSQETQY

v_call: TRBV3-1
cdr3_aa: ASSPFLDRGEEQY

v_call: TRBV19
cdr3_aa: ASSITPGYTYEQY